Listed below are T cell receptor beta chains from one sample, sequenced in a study of graft-versus-host responses after intestinal transplantation. Their antigens are not known. The protocol was immunoSEQ multiplex PCR, while the TCRdb copy is restricted to in-frame clones and leaves out a portion. The profile shows 84,000 or so clones, roughly 80% of them singletons. This specimen consisted of unstimulated CD4+ T cells sorted from spleen or lymph node cells, obtained before intestinal transplant. The source of these receptors is a human donor who received an intestinal transplant. The CDR3 runs from the conserved cysteine through the conserved F or W. A D gene is named only where the DNA matches it firmly. Clone size appears in some rows only: once, few, many, or a class for an expanded clone.

TRBD1	TRBV30	TRBJ1-2	-	CAWCPRDRLSGYTF	TGTGCCTGGTGTCCCAGGGACAGGTTGAGTGGCTACACCTTC
TRBD1	TRBV27	TRBJ2-7	-	CASSYAPTGNCSMF	TGTGCCAGCAGTTACGCCCCGACAGGGAATTGCAGTATGTTC
TRBD2	TRBV5-1	TRBJ2-5	-	CASSLAGLAGATQETQYF	TGCGCCAGCAGCTTGGCCGGACTAGCGGGCGCTACACAAGAGACCCAGTACTTC
TRBD2	TRBV7-8	TRBJ2-1	-	CASSSGTSGYNEQFF	TGTGCCAGCAGCTCCGGGACTAGCGGTTACAATGAGCAGTTCTTC
-	TRBV25-1	TRBJ2-7	few	CASSAKPLQGIPYEQYF	TGTGCCAGCAGTGCCAAACCCTTACAGGGAATACCCTACGAGCAGTACTTC
TRBD1	TRBV5-4	TRBJ1-1	-	CASRYRDRGDAEAFF	TGTGCCAGCAGATACCGGGACAGGGGTGACGCTGAAGCTTTCTTT
TRBD1	TRBV7-9	TRBJ2-5	once	CASRQKAGGVETQYF	TGTGCCAGCAGACAAAAGGCAGGGGGCGTAGAGACCCAGTACTTC
-	TRBV4-2	TRBJ2-1	-	CASSQESFRVSYNEQFF	TGTGCCAGCAGCCAAGAATCCTTCCGGGTTTCCTACAATGAGCAGTTCTTC
-	TRBV10-2	TRBJ2-5	-	CASTGGQGGETQYF	TGCGCCAGCACCGGTGGTCAGGGAGGAGAGACCCAGTACTTC
TRBD1	TRBV5-1	TRBJ2-4	-	CASSLVGQKNIQYF	TGCGCCAGCAGCTTGGTGGGACAGAAAAACATTCAGTACTTC
-	TRBV21-1	TRBJ1-5	-	CASSKDRYRGRDQPQHF	TGTGCCAGCAGTAAGGATCGTTACAGGGGCAGAGATCAGCCCCAGCATTTT
-	TRBV2	TRBJ2-5	-	CASSGWVAPQETQYF	TGTGCCAGCAGTGGCTGGGTAGCGCCGCAAGAGACCCAGTACTTC
-	TRBV5-1	TRBJ2-3	once	CASSSAGALADTQYF	TGCGCCAGCAGTTCCGCGGGCGCCCTCGCAGATACGCAGTATTTT
-	TRBV7-8	TRBJ2-3	-	CASSFPQGPDTQYF	TGTGCCAGCAGCTTTCCCCAGGGCCCCGATACGCAGTATTTT
-	TRBV28	TRBJ2-1	-	CASSLSPDFGHEQFF	TGTGCCAGCAGTTTGAGTCCAGACTTCGGCCATGAGCAGTTCTTC
-	TRBV10-2	TRBJ2-1	-	CASSESGLVLEQFF	TGCGCCAGCAGTGAGTCAGGTCTAGTTCTTGAGCAGTTCTTC
TRBD1	TRBV6-1	TRBJ1-1	-	CASSTGVREAFF	TGTGCCAGCAGTACAGGGGTTAGAGAAGCTTTCTTT
TRBD1	TRBV5-6	TRBJ2-3	-	CASRRRGTGGPWGTDTQYF	TGTGCCAGCAGAAGGAGGGGGACAGGGGGCCCTTGGGGCACAGATACGCAGTATTTT
-	TRBV5-1	TRBJ1-4	few	CASSLLPGSLSGEKLFF	TGCGCCAGCAGCCTATTACCGGGGAGCCTATCGGGTGAAAAACTGTTTTTT
-	TRBV20-1	TRBJ2-1	many	CSARVLNEQFF	TGCAGTGCCAGGGTCCTCAATGAGCAGTTCTTC
-	TRBV10-1	TRBJ2-2	-	CASSESGGGRELFF	TGCGCCAGCAGTGAGTCGGGAGGAGGCAGGGAGCTGTTTTTT
-	TRBV5-1	TRBJ1-4	-	CASRQGANEKLFF	TGCGCCAGCCGTCAAGGGGCTAATGAAAAACTGTTTTTT
-	TRBV29-1	TRBJ1-2	-	CSVETGLGGYTF	TGCAGCGTTGAAACAGGGCTCGGTGGCTACACCTTC
-	TRBV30	TRBJ1-3	few	CAWLGAGGNTIYF	TGTGCCTGGTTAGGGGCTGGTGGAAACACCATATATTTT
TRBD2	TRBV6-5	TRBJ2-5	-	CASRGLAGSQETQYF	TGTGCCAGCAGGGGACTAGCGGGAAGTCAAGAGACCCAGTACTTC
TRBD1	TRBV28	TRBJ2-3	-	CASSGGQGSSDTQYF	TGTGCCAGCAGTGGAGGACAGGGGAGCTCAGATACGCAGTATTTT
-	TRBV28	TRBJ2-7	-	CASSPQVTRSSYEQYF	TGTGCCAGCAGCCCACAGGTCACAAGGAGCTCCTACGAGCAGTACTTC
TRBD2	TRBV6-4	TRBJ2-1	-	CASSDTLAGGGTYNEQFF	TGTGCCAGCAGTGACACTCTAGCGGGGGGAGGTACCTACAATGAGCAGTTCTTC
TRBD1	TRBV2	TRBJ2-4	-	CASSRQGGDDIQYF	TGTGCCAGCAGTAGACAGGGGGGTGATGACATTCAGTACTTC
TRBD2	TRBV2	TRBJ2-3	-	CASSGRAGGSTDTQYF	TGTGCCAGCAGTGGGAGAGCGGGGGGTAGCACAGATACGCAGTATTTT
TRBD1	TRBV19	TRBJ2-7	-	CASSRTGGAYEQYF	TGTGCCAGTAGCCGGACAGGGGGCGCCTACGAGCAGTACTTC
TRBD2	TRBV7-3	TRBJ2-1	-	CASSYTSGGSYNEQFF	TGTGCCAGCAGCTACACTAGCGGGGGTTCCTACAATGAGCAGTTCTTC
-	TRBV11-3	TRBJ2-3	-	CASSFRGAPDTQYF	TGTGCCAGCAGCTTTCGCGGGGCCCCCGATACGCAGTATTTT
TRBD1	TRBV14	TRBJ2-7	-	CASSQGGFRQGAYEQYF	TGTGCCAGCAGCCAAGGGGGTTTCAGGCAGGGGGCTTACGAGCAGTACTTC
TRBD2	TRBV5-1	TRBJ2-1	-	CASSLASGGADEQFF	TGCGCCAGCAGCTTGGCTAGCGGGGGGGCCGATGAGCAGTTCTTC
TRBD1	TRBV11-2	TRBJ2-7	-	CASRLGTVSSYEQYF	TGTGCCAGCAGGCTCGGGACAGTTAGCTCCTACGAGCAGTACTTC
-	TRBV28	TRBJ1-1	once	CASSLSREAFF	TGTGCCAGCAGTTTATCGAGAGAAGCTTTCTTT
TRBD2	TRBV19	TRBJ2-1	-	CASRGRGSSYNEQFF	TGTGCCAGTAGGGGGCGGGGGTCCTCCTACAATGAGCAGTTCTTC
TRBD2	TRBV7-9	TRBJ2-5	-	CASSPKLAEQETQYF	TGTGCCAGCAGCCCAAAACTAGCGGAGCAAGAGACCCAGTACTTC
TRBD1	TRBV28	TRBJ2-7	once	CASSDTGTGGWEQYF	TGTGCCAGCAGCGATACAGGGACAGGGGGATGGGAGCAGTACTTC
TRBD1	TRBV15	TRBJ2-3	-	CATATGGANGLDTQYF	TGTGCCACCGCCACAGGGGGCGCGAATGGACTAGATACGCAGTATTTT
-	TRBV11-2	TRBJ2-5	-	CASSHRGETQYF	TGTGCCAGCAGCCACCGGGGGGAGACCCAGTACTTC
TRBD1	TRBV5-4	TRBJ1-1	-	CASSRTGRQGTEAFF	TGTGCCAGCAGCCGGACAGGGAGGCAGGGCACTGAAGCTTTCTTT
-	TRBV2	TRBJ2-3	-	CASSEEASVNTDTQYF	TGTGCCAGCAGTGAAGAAGCTAGCGTAAACACAGATACGCAGTATTTT
-	TRBV7-7	TRBJ2-1	-	CASSLSLYNEQFF	TGTGCTAGCAGCTTAAGCCTATACAATGAGCAGTTCTTC
-	TRBV19	TRBJ1-2	-	CASSIVGSYGYTF	TGTGCCAGTAGTATTGTCGGGTCCTATGGCTACACCTTC
TRBD1	TRBV4-1	TRBJ1-1	-	CASSPDRVRTEAFF	TGCGCCAGCAGCCCAGACAGGGTAAGGACTGAAGCTTTCTTT
TRBD1	TRBV7-9	TRBJ2-5	-	CASSSGDRAQETQYF	TGTGCCAGCAGCTCAGGAGACAGGGCACAAGAGACCCAGTACTTC
-	TRBV5-1	TRBJ2-3	-	CASSFRVSPGLLSTDTQYF	TGCGCCAGCAGCTTTAGGGTGAGTCCGGGACTCCTAAGCACAGATACGCAGTATTTT
TRBD1	TRBV18	TRBJ1-1	-	CASSATGVTEAFF	TGTGCCAGCTCAGCGACAGGGGTCACTGAAGCTTTCTTT
TRBD1	TRBV11-2	TRBJ1-1	once	CASSSRPGQGDMNTEAFF	TGTGCCAGCAGCTCACGCCCGGGACAGGGGGATATGAACACTGAAGCTTTCTTT
-	TRBV6-1	TRBJ1-3	few	CASAGQFRNTIYF	TGTGCCAGCGCCGGACAGTTCAGAAACACCATATATTTT